This T cell receptor beta chain derives from a study of response to subunit inactivated influenza vaccine. TCRdb re-called the RT-PCR reads with MiXCR, one entry per CDR3 protein. The profile shows 180,000 or so distinct CDR3 sequences, over 9.5% of them singletons. Trimming took 5 bases from V and 0 from J, leaving 7 bases between them. CDR1 and CDR2 (germline): KGHSH, LQKENI. CDR3 length equals 13 residues. In addition, the sample was reused for a study of T cells expressing NK-cell markers. Per that study: A 5'RACE template switching approach incorporating UMIs was used to make TCR beta cDNA. Sorted CD3+CD56+NKG2C+, CD3+CD56+NKG2C- and CD3+CD56-NKG2C+ T cells supplied TCR beta repertoires. Several of the experiments relied on an anti-gamma-delta TCR antibody so that only alpha-beta TCR T cells were sorted. Dominant NKG2C+ clonotypes made up about 1.0-8% of CD8+ T cells in six donors. Topping the CD3+CD56-NKG2C+ fraction as well were these clonotypes, in four donors.

The chain carries TRBV18 and TRBJ2-5; weak D call: TRBD1 (6 bases). This material consisted of CD8+ T cells sorted from PBMCs, taken approximately 13 days after vaccination. The receptor's source is a man aged 50-60 years who received an inactivated influenza vaccine. The CDR3 loop is CASSTGYQETQYF. CDR3 nucleotides: TGTGCCAGCTCAACAGGGTACCAAGAGACCCAGTACTTC.